What follows describes a single TCR beta chain. As yet, its antigen is unknown. The junction had 15 bases not matched to a gene; V was cut back by 4 bases and J by 14 bases. The germline gives CDR1 LGHNA, CDR2 YSLEER. This CDR3 comprises 15 residues. Using its own MiXCR run on the 5' RACE reads, TCRdb lists one record per CDR3 protein. The sample holds approximately 390,000 distinct CDR3 sequences, approximately 15% seen once. The source of the sample is a study of T-cell memory formation after mild COVID-19. Findings of the study overall: From day 15 to 85, contracting clones were balanced between CD4 and CD8, whereas later expanders leaned toward CD4+.

Sequencing was done on a sample of PBMCs or a T cell subset sorted from them (not recorded which). The chain joins TRBV4-3 to TRBJ2-2; 8 bases agree with TRBD2. The sequence derives from a young man who had mild COVID-19 (a few samples of this study predate the infection). Cell type and time point are not known. The CDR3 reads CASSPSSAGELSLFF. CDR3 sequence (DNA): TGCGCCAGCAGCCCCTCCTCAGCGGGAGAACTAAGTCTGTTTTTT.